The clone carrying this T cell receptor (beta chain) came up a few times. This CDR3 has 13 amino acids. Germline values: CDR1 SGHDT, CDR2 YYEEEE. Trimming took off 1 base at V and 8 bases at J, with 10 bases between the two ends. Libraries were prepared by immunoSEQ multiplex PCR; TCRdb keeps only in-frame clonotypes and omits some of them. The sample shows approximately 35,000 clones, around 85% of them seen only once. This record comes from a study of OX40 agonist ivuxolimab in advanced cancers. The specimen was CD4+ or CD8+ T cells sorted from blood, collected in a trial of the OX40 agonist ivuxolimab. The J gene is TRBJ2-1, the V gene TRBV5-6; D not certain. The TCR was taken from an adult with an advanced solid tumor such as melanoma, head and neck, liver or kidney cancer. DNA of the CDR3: TGTGCCAGCAGCTTGTGGTTTTTTGATGAGCAGTTCTTC. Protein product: CASSLWFFDEQFF.